Following are 28 T cell receptor beta chains from one sample sequenced in a study of blood T cell repertoires in COVID-19. This table comes from immunoSEQ multiplex PCR, and its TCRdb copy is limited to in-frame clones, with some not included. Of 150,000 to 200,000 clones in the sample, 87% were seen once. Sequenced input: peripheral blood. The receptors were gathered from a woman aged 50 to 65 with acute or convalescent COVID-19.

This clone was recorded once. The chain recombines TRBV7-2 with TRBJ1-2; 8 bases align to TRBD1. CDR1 and CDR2 from the germline V gene are SGHTA and FQGNSA. The CDR3 contains 16 residues. The V and J ends lost 2 bases and 0 bases, in that order; junction bases with no gene match: 5. CDR3: CASSLWTGPTNYGYTF. CDR3 in DNA: TGTGCCAGCAGCTTATGGACAGGGCCAACTAACTATGGCTACACCTTC.

V gene TRBV21-1 combines with J gene TRBJ1-5; the table's D call TRBD1 went unverified against the DNA. TRBV21-1 is recorded as a pseudogene. The CDR3 sequence is 14 residues long. The CDR3: CASSKQGSNQPQHF. The CDR3 nucleotides read TGTGCCAGCAGCAAACAGGGGAGCAATCAGCCCCAGCATTTT.

The genes are TRBV5-4 and TRBJ1-1; D unclear. Trimming stripped 0 bases from V and 1 base from J, with 13 bases between. This CDR3 is built from 16 residues. The germline gives CDR1 SGHNT, CDR2 YYREEE (reference sequence). The CDR3 spells CASSLVVGNPNTEAFF. CDR3 sequence (DNA): TGTGCCAGCAGCTTGGTGGTCGGGAACCCGAACACTGAAGCTTTCTTT.

The chain has TRBV3-1 (or the pseudogene TRBV3-2) and TRBJ2-5; maybe TRBD2 (6 bases). V lost 0 bases to trimming and J lost 0 bases, with 14 bases between them. The CDR3 is 17 residues long. The germline CDR1 and CDR2 sequences are LGHDT and YNNKEL (reference sequence). The CDR3 loop is CASSQEVVAAYQETQYF. CDR3 nucleotide sequence: TGTGCCAGCAGCCAAGAAGTGGTAGCGGCGTACCAAGAGACCCAGTACTTC.

The chain has TRBV9 and TRBJ2-7; TRBD2 matches 7 bases. This CDR3 is 15 amino acids long. The germline CDR1 and CDR2 sequences are SGDLS and YYNGEE. Losses at the gene ends were 0 bases for V and 7 bases for J; bases not matched to a gene: 10. Here the CDR3 reads CASSVAVAGEWEQYF. CDR3 DNA sequence: TGTGCCAGCAGCGTAGCTGTGGCGGGAGAGTGGGAGCAGTACTTC. The full variable domain, rest sourced from reference TRBV9 and TRBJ2-7, is DSGVTQTPKHLITATGQRVTLRCSPRSGDLSVYWYQQSLDQGLQFLIQYYNGEERAKGNILERFSAQQFPDLHSELNLSSLELGDSALYFCASSVAVAGEWEQYFGPGTRLTVT.

This chain connects TRBV12-3 or TRBV12-4 to TRBJ1-2; TRBD1 might be the D (5 bases). The length of the CDR3 is 12 residues. V was pared by 6 bases and J by 5 bases, with 10 bases between. CDR3 DNA sequence: TGTGCCAGCAGCTATGACAGTTATGGCTACACCTTC. Translating gives CASSYDSYGYTF.

This clone was seen only a few times. The chain recombines TRBV6-1 with TRBJ2-7; a weak D match, TRBD1 (5 bases). The CDR3 loop spans 14 amino acids. V was shortened by 2 bases and J by 6 bases, with 14 bases between the two germline ends. The germline CDR1 and CDR2 sequences are MNHNS and SASEGT. CDR3: CASSEPSKRGEQYF. Written as DNA, the CDR3 is TGTGCCAGCAGTGAACCCTCAAAAAGGGGCGAGCAGTACTTC.

The rearrangement links TRBV2 to TRBJ2-7; 10 bases map to TRBD1. The CDR3 is 14 residues long. Germline loops: CDR1 SNHLY, CDR2 FYNNEI. Unmatched junction bases numbered 5, after V lost 8 bases and J lost 1 base. The CDR3 sequence is CASGRDRGSYEQYF. DNA of the CDR3: TGTGCCAGCGGCCGGGACAGGGGTTCCTACGAGCAGTACTTC.

This chain joins TRBV30 and TRBJ1-6; perhaps TRBD1 as D (6 bases). This CDR3 has 15 residues. Germline V CDR1 and CDR2: GTSNPN, SVGIG (reference sequence). Deletions cut 5 bases from V and 4 bases from J, with 15 bases between. CDR3 DNA sequence: TGTGCCTGGTCGACAGGCGGCACATATAATTCACCCCTCCACTTT. Translation gives CAWSTGGTYNSPLHF.

This sequence joins TRBV7-7 and TRBJ2-5; TRBD2 agrees at 10 bases. The ends lost 1 base at V and 5 bases at J; junction bases unmatched: 4. The CDR3 runs to 15 residues. Germline assignment: CDR1 SSHAT and CDR2 FNYEAQ (reference sequence). The CDR3 DNA follows: TGTGCCAGCAGCTTAGAGGCTAGCGGGAGCGAGACCCAGTACTTC. Protein sequence: CASSLEASGSETQYF.

J is TRBJ2-7 and V is TRBV19, with TRBD1 matching 7 bases. Germline CDR1 LNHDA, CDR2 SQIVND (reference sequence). CDR3 length equals 13 residues. V lost 5 bases and J lost 4; bases outside the gene matches: 5. CDR3 amino acids: CASSSGQRYEQYF. CDR3 in DNA: TGTGCCAGTAGTTCGGGACAGAGATACGAGCAGTACTTC.

V is TRBV5-6 and J is TRBJ2-3; 7 bases fit TRBD2. V trimming: 4 bases; J trimming: 0 bases; junction bases outside the gene matches: 8. CDR3 size: 16 residues. The germline V gene has CDR1 SGHDT and CDR2 YYEEEE. The CDR3 region has the DNA TGTGCCAGCAGCCCGGGACTAACCAGAAGCACAGATACGCAGTATTTT. Translation: CASSPGLTRSTDTQYF.

The chain has TRBV9 and TRBJ2-7; TRBD2 agrees at 8 bases. The CDR3 has 14 residues. With 4 bases clipped from V and 2 bases from J, the junction kept 5 bases outside the gene matches. The germline V gene has CDR1 SGDLS and CDR2 YYNGEE. The CDR3, as DNA: TGTGCCAGCAGCCCACGGGGACTAGCCTACGAGCAGTACTTC. Encoded protein: CASSPRGLAYEQYF.

This chain connects TRBV24-1 to TRBJ2-5, with 7 bases fitting TRBD1. The junction had 7 bases not matched to a gene; V was cut back by 4 bases and J by 3 bases. CDR3 length: 15 amino acids. The germline CDR1 and CDR2 sequences are KGHDR and SFDVKD. CDR3 in amino acids: CATSEFGRGKETQYF. DNA of the CDR3: TGTGCCACCAGTGAATTCGGCAGGGGGAAAGAGACCCAGTACTTC.

This chain connects TRBV25-1 to TRBJ2-1; 12 bases match TRBD1. The CDR3 contains 16 residues. With 1 base clipped from V and 8 bases from J, the junction kept 6 bases outside the gene matches. CDR1 is MGHDK and CDR2 is SYGVNS in the germline V gene. In nucleotides, the CDR3 is TGTGCCAGCAGTGAATCGGGGACAGGGGGCTTGGATGAGCAGTTCTTC. Amino acid sequence: CASSESGTGGLDEQFF.

CDR3 DNA: TGTGCCAGTATTGCCGGGTCCAACTATGGCTACACCTTC. Encoded protein: CASIAGSNYGYTF. The rearrangement joins TRBV19 to TRBJ1-2; D is undetermined. CDR1 and CDR2 (germline): LNHDA, SQIVND (reference sequence). This CDR3 has 13 residues. V dropped 7 bases and J dropped 2 bases, with 11 bases sitting between them. Using reference TRBV19 and TRBJ1-2 for the parts outside the CDR3, the full variable domain is DGGITQSPKYLFRKEGQNVTLSCEQNLNHDAMYWYRQDPGQGLRLIYYSQIVNDFQKGDIAEGYSVSREKKESFPLTVTSAQKNPTAFYLCASIAGSNYGYTFGSGTRLTVV.

The table lists this clone with a count of one. This chain connects TRBV28 to TRBJ2-5; TRBD2 agrees at 9 bases. This CDR3 has 15 residues. Per the germline V gene, CDR1 is MDHEN and CDR2 is SYDVKM. The J segment lost 5 bases and the V segment lost 5 bases, leaving 9 bases of the junction unmatched. CDR3 sequence (DNA): TGTGCCAGCAGTCATAGCGGGAGTCAAGGGGAGACCCAGTACTTC. Amino acid sequence: CASSHSGSQGETQYF.

The chain recombines TRBV19 with TRBJ2-1; D gene unclear. The CDR3 covers 16 residues. The V gene lost 2 bases and the J gene lost 3 bases, with 14 bases spanning the gap. In germline, CDR1 is LNHDA, CDR2 SQIVND (reference sequence). The CDR3 region is CASSIRAPLIYNEQFF. CDR3 sequence (DNA): TGTGCCAGTAGTATACGTGCCCCCCTAATCTACAATGAGCAGTTCTTC.

This chain connects TRBV27 to TRBJ1-1; D remains ambiguous. This CDR3 has 21 amino acids. Germline V lookup: CDR1 MNHEY, CDR2 SMNVEV (reference sequence). Trimming stripped 2 bases from V and 1 base from J, with 29 bases between. This CDR3 is CASSLHMGVVREVSTNTEAFF. Here the CDR3 DNA reads TGTGCCAGCAGTTTACACATGGGCGTAGTAAGAGAAGTTAGTACGAACACTGAAGCTTTCTTT.

The DNA for the CDR3 is TGTGCCAGCAGCGAGGGACAGCTACTAAATTCACCCCTCCACTTT. It encodes CASSEGQLLNSPLHF. The chain joins TRBV6-6 to TRBJ1-6, with 7 positions matching TRBD1. The CDR3 totals 15 residues. Germline V lookup: CDR1 MNHNY, CDR2 SVGAGI (reference sequence). J gave up 7 bases and V 6 bases, and 9 bases lay outside the gene matches.

The chain has TRBV5-6 and TRBJ1-1, with D possibly TRBD1 on 5 matching bases. CDR1 is SGHDT, CDR2 YYEEEE, per germline. Trimming shortened V by 4 bases and J by 8 bases, and 9 bases separated the two germline ends. The CDR3 has 11 amino acids. The CDR3 DNA follows: TGTGCCAGCAGCAAGGACAACGAAGCTTTCTTT. It specifies CASSKDNEAFF.

The chain recombines TRBV30 with TRBJ1-1, with 7 bases that match TRBD1. This CDR3 is built from 13 residues. Per germline, CDR1 GTSNPN and CDR2 SVGIG (reference sequence). The CDR3 coding sequence is TGTGCATCCGCGGACAGGACGAACACTGAAGCTTTCTTT. Its translation is CASADRTNTEAFF.

The V call is TRBV13, the J call TRBJ1-1, with 7 bases identical to TRBD1. The CDR3 loop spans 15 amino acids. From germline, CDR1 is PRHDT and CDR2 FYEKMQ (reference sequence). The J segment lost 1 base and the V segment lost 0 bases, leaving 2 bases of the junction unmatched. The CDR3 is CASSLGPGGNTEAFF. As DNA, the CDR3 is TGTGCCAGCAGCTTAGGTCCAGGGGGGAACACTGAAGCTTTCTTT.

The rearrangement joins TRBV27 to TRBJ2-5; maybe TRBD2 (7 bases). Germline CDR1 and CDR2: MNHEY and SMNVEV (reference sequence). CDR3 length: 13 amino acids. Trimming removed 10 bases at V and 4 bases at J, with 16 bases between. The CDR3 is CAIRRGPGETQYF. In DNA form, the CDR3 reads TGTGCCATCCGGCGGGGGCCGGGAGAGACCCAGTACTTC.

The chain carries TRBV20-1 and TRBJ2-3; TRBD2 matches at 11 bases. The germline V gene has CDR1 DFQATT and CDR2 SNEGSKA (reference sequence). The ends lost 3 bases at V and 4 bases at J; junction bases unmatched: 6. This CDR3 has 15 amino acids. For the CDR3, the DNA is TGCAGTGCTAGTATAGCGGGAGGGTTCGCAGATACGCAGTATTTT. Translation gives CSASIAGGFADTQYF.

The rearrangement uses TRBV5-6 and TRBJ2-1, with TRBD2 as a possible D gene (6 bases). CDR3 length: 14 residues. Germline V gene data show CDR1 as SGHDT and CDR2 as YYEEEE. Trimming removed 6 bases at V and 6 bases at J, with 16 bases between. The CDR3 spells CASTLGGEGNEQFF. DNA for the CDR3: TGTGCCAGCACCCTCGGGGGAGAGGGCAATGAGCAGTTCTTC.

The chain carries TRBV10-3 and TRBJ2-2; D is ambiguous. Germline V lookup: CDR1 ENHRY, CDR2 SYGVKD. The CDR3 covers 14 residues. The V end lost 8 bases, the J end lost 3 bases, and 13 bases lay between the germline ends. CDR3 amino acids: CAIGETSDTGELFF. DNA of the CDR3: TGTGCCATCGGAGAGACTTCTGACACCGGGGAGCTGTTTTTT.

CDR3 loop: CASSVQPRAEAFF. Here the CDR3 DNA reads TGTGCCAGCAGTGTTCAGCCACGGGCTGAAGCTTTCTTT. The chain joins TRBV28 to TRBJ1-1, with D unclear. Per the germline V gene, CDR1 is MDHEN and CDR2 is SYDVKM. This CDR3 region has 13 residues. Trimming removed 5 bases from V and 6 bases from J, with 13 bases in between.